This TCR beta chain was identified in a study of T cells in Graves' hyperthyroidism and ophthalmopathy. The germline V gene has CDR1 DFQATT and CDR2 SNEGSKA (reference sequence). The junction had 7 bases not matched to a gene; V was cut back by 5 bases and J by 4 bases. The CDR3 contains 14 residues. Template material for amplifying TCR beta CDR3 regions consisted of RNA transcripts. Carried out on the TCR CDR3, a first-round RT-PCR used the HTBI primer set. One entry per CDR3 protein results from TCRdb running MiXCR on the multiplex PCR reads. The data contain fewer than 900,000 distinct CDR3 sequences, 15% to 20% of them seen just once; the ten biggest clones take up 16%. This clonotype was counted between two and nine times.

This sequence was found in a woman aged 45 to 65 with Graves' hyperthyroidism that later progressed to Graves' ophthalmopathy. The sequencing sample was made of blood. J is TRBJ2-2 and V is TRBV20-1, with 7 bases matching TRBD1. The CDR3 sequence: CSAGTGASTGELFF. CDR3 coding DNA: TGCAGTGCTGGCACAGGGGCGAGCACCGGGGAGCTGTTTTTT.